This is a list of T cell receptor beta chains from one sample in a study of blood T cell repertoires in COVID-19. The repertoire was sequenced with immunoSEQ multiplex PCR; TCRdb's copy has only in-frame clones and lacks some. The table has 300,000 to 350,000 clones, about 88% seen once. Sequencing used peripheral blood. The receptors come from a woman aged 70-85 years with COVID-19, enrolled during active disease. Both conserved end residues are part of each CDR3. D genes are given only for firm matches. Only part of the rows carry a size: once, few, many, or a class if the clone is expanded.

cdr3_aa: CASGIPLVYGYTF
cdr3_nt: TGTGCTAGTGGTATACCATTAGTCTATGGCTACACCTTC
clone_size: NA
v_call: TRBV12-5
d_call: NA
j_call: TRBJ1-2

cdr3_aa: CASSSYSNQPQHF
cdr3_nt: TGTGCCAGCAGTTCCTATAGCAATCAGCCCCAGCATTTT
clone_size: few
v_call: TRBV27
d_call: NA
j_call: TRBJ1-5

cdr3_aa: CASRTGTGGNQPQHF
cdr3_nt: TGTGCCAGTAGAACCGGGACAGGGGGCAATCAGCCCCAGCATTTT
clone_size: NA
v_call: TRBV19
d_call: TRBD1
j_call: TRBJ1-5

cdr3_aa: CASSGSLDSVFNQPQHF
cdr3_nt: TGTGCCAGTAGTGGCAGCTTGGACAGTGTGTTCAATCAGCCCCAGCATTTT
clone_size: NA
v_call: TRBV19
d_call: NA
j_call: TRBJ1-5

cdr3_aa: CAISESIGVGQETQYF
cdr3_nt: TGTGCCATCAGTGAGTCGATCGGGGTTGGACAAGAGACCCAGTACTTC
clone_size: NA
v_call: TRBV10-3
d_call: NA
j_call: TRBJ2-5

cdr3_aa: CASRSSIKSTEAFF
cdr3_nt: TGTGCCAGCAGGTCGTCCATTAAGAGTACTGAAGCTTTCTTT
clone_size: once
v_call: TRBV27
d_call: NA
j_call: TRBJ1-1

cdr3_aa: CASSIQPNYEQYF
cdr3_nt: TGTGCCAGCAGTATTCAACCTAATTACGAGCAGTACTTC
clone_size: few
v_call: TRBV27
d_call: NA
j_call: TRBJ2-7

cdr3_aa: CSVEKAGVNTEAFF
cdr3_nt: TGCAGCGTTGAAAAGGCAGGGGTGAACACTGAAGCTTTCTTT
clone_size: NA
v_call: TRBV29-1
d_call: NA
j_call: TRBJ1-1

cdr3_aa: CASSWDPTGSYGYTF
cdr3_nt: TGTGCCAGCAGCTGGGACCCTACAGGGAGCTATGGCTACACCTTC
clone_size: NA
v_call: TRBV5-4
d_call: NA
j_call: TRBJ1-2

cdr3_aa: CASSQAAGGNTEAFF
cdr3_nt: TGCGCCAGCAGCCAAGCCGCAGGGGGGAACACTGAAGCTTTCTTT
clone_size: once
v_call: TRBV4-3
d_call: TRBD1
j_call: TRBJ1-1

cdr3_aa: CASAIGGGSYGYTF
cdr3_nt: TGTGCTAGTGCCATAGGTGGCGGCTCCTATGGCTACACCTTC
clone_size: once
v_call: TRBV12-5
d_call: NA
j_call: TRBJ1-2

cdr3_aa: CASGFGQGSGDGYTF
cdr3_nt: TGTGCTAGTGGTTTCGGTCAGGGTTCCGGAGATGGCTACACCTTC
clone_size: NA
v_call: TRBV12-5
d_call: NA
j_call: TRBJ1-2

cdr3_aa: CASSPETGIDTEAFF
cdr3_nt: TGTGCCAGTAGTCCCGAGACAGGCATCGACACTGAAGCTTTCTTT
clone_size: NA
v_call: TRBV19
d_call: NA
j_call: TRBJ1-1

cdr3_aa: CASSTKAPGVTDTQYF
cdr3_nt: TGTGCCAGCTCTACTAAGGCACCGGGTGTAACAGATACGCAGTATTTT
clone_size: NA
v_call: TRBV27
d_call: NA
j_call: TRBJ2-3

cdr3_aa: CAISEDRGLSYEQYF
cdr3_nt: TGTGCCATCAGCGAGGACAGGGGGCTCTCCTACGAGCAGTACTTC
clone_size: NA
v_call: TRBV10-3
d_call: TRBD1
j_call: TRBJ2-7

cdr3_aa: CASSFGSNNEQFF
cdr3_nt: TGCGCCAGCAGCTTCGGGAGCAACAATGAGCAGTTCTTC
clone_size: NA
v_call: TRBV5-1
d_call: NA
j_call: TRBJ2-1

cdr3_aa: CASSPRPQGLSPLHF
cdr3_nt: TGTGCCAGCTCACCACGGCCCCAGGGGCTTTCACCCCTCCACTTT
clone_size: NA
v_call: TRBV18
d_call: NA
j_call: TRBJ1-6

cdr3_aa: CASSFISGTSGYEQYF
cdr3_nt: TGCGCCAGCAGCTTCATCTCTGGGACTAGCGGTTACGAGCAGTACTTC
clone_size: NA
v_call: TRBV5-1
d_call: TRBD2
j_call: TRBJ2-7

cdr3_aa: CASSLERRGASLDTQYF
cdr3_nt: TGTGCCAGCAGCTTAGAAAGGCGGGGGGCCTCCCTAGATACGCAGTATTTT
clone_size: NA
v_call: TRBV13
d_call: TRBD2
j_call: TRBJ2-3

cdr3_aa: CSASETVNYGYTF
cdr3_nt: TGCAGTGCTAGTGAAACAGTTAACTATGGCTACACCTTC
clone_size: few
v_call: TRBV20-1
d_call: NA
j_call: TRBJ1-2

cdr3_aa: CASSIQGAGTEAFF
cdr3_nt: TGCGCCAGCAGCATACAGGGGGCAGGGACTGAAGCTTTCTTT
clone_size: NA
v_call: TRBV5-1
d_call: TRBD1
j_call: TRBJ1-1

cdr3_aa: CAISESRGTSDIEAFF
cdr3_nt: TGTGCCATCAGTGAGTCTCGGGGGACTTCCGACATTGAAGCTTTCTTT
clone_size: NA
v_call: TRBV10-3
d_call: NA
j_call: TRBJ1-1

cdr3_aa: CASRASGGRADTQYF
cdr3_nt: TGTGCCAGTAGAGCGTCAGGGGGTCGTGCAGATACGCAGTATTTT
clone_size: NA
v_call: TRBV19
d_call: TRBD1
j_call: TRBJ2-3

cdr3_aa: CASSPGGGQGVGQPQHF
cdr3_nt: TGTGCCAGCTCACCAGGCGGCGGACAGGGGGTTGGGCAGCCCCAGCATTTT
clone_size: NA
v_call: TRBV18
d_call: TRBD1
j_call: TRBJ1-5

cdr3_aa: CASSPRRDYTEAFF
cdr3_nt: TGTGCCAGCAGCCCTCGGAGGGACTACACTGAAGCTTTCTTT
clone_size: NA
v_call: TRBV2
d_call: NA
j_call: TRBJ1-1

cdr3_aa: CASRLSGTYEQYF
cdr3_nt: TGTGCCAGCAGACTGTCAGGGACCTACGAGCAGTACTTC
clone_size: NA
v_call: TRBV3-1/TRBV3-2
d_call: NA
j_call: TRBJ2-7

cdr3_aa: CASARAEPDTQYF
cdr3_nt: TGTGCCAGCGCGCGGGCAGAGCCAGATACGCAGTATTTT
clone_size: NA
v_call: TRBV9
d_call: NA
j_call: TRBJ2-3

cdr3_aa: CAWSRPLKEDGYTF
cdr3_nt: TGTGCCTGGAGCCGGCCGTTGAAGGAGGATGGCTACACCTTC
clone_size: once
v_call: TRBV30
d_call: NA
j_call: TRBJ1-2

cdr3_aa: CASTWLQGTGGDTQYF
cdr3_nt: TGTGCCAGCACGTGGTTACAGGGTACTGGGGGTGATACGCAGTATTTT
clone_size: NA
v_call: TRBV5-4
d_call: NA
j_call: TRBJ2-3

cdr3_aa: CASSQAANEKLFF
cdr3_nt: TGTGCCAGCAGCCAAGCTGCTAATGAAAAACTGTTTTTT
clone_size: NA
v_call: TRBV3-1/TRBV3-2
d_call: NA
j_call: TRBJ1-4

cdr3_aa: CASSQGRGGRNEQFF
cdr3_nt: TGTGCCAGCAGTCAAGGGCGGGGGGGTAGGAATGAGCAGTTCTTC
clone_size: NA
v_call: TRBV7-2
d_call: TRBD2
j_call: TRBJ2-1

cdr3_aa: CASSRERGTDTQYF
cdr3_nt: TGTGCCAGCAGTCGGGAGCGGGGCACAGATACGCAGTATTTT
clone_size: few
v_call: TRBV6-4
d_call: NA
j_call: TRBJ2-3

cdr3_aa: CASSGGWHGYTF
cdr3_nt: TGTGCCAGCAGCGGGGGGTGGCATGGCTACACCTTC
clone_size: NA
v_call: TRBV5-6
d_call: NA
j_call: TRBJ1-2

cdr3_aa: CASSTASGGAEVDTQYF
cdr3_nt: TGTGCCAGCAGCACAGCTAGCGGGGGGGCCGAGGTGGATACGCAGTATTTT
clone_size: NA
v_call: TRBV5-4
d_call: TRBD2
j_call: TRBJ2-3

cdr3_aa: CASSAPPRMVNTEAFF
cdr3_nt: TGTGCCAGTAGTGCCCCACCCAGGATGGTGAACACTGAAGCTTTCTTT
clone_size: NA
v_call: TRBV19
d_call: NA
j_call: TRBJ1-1

cdr3_aa: CASRTARDSPLHF
cdr3_nt: TGTGCCAGCAGGACTGCCCGCGATTCACCCCTCCACTTT
clone_size: few
v_call: TRBV6-6
d_call: NA
j_call: TRBJ1-6

cdr3_aa: CASSSRPGTSTDTQYF
cdr3_nt: TGCGCCAGCAGCTCCCGTCCCGGGACTAGTACAGATACGCAGTATTTT
clone_size: NA
v_call: TRBV5-1
d_call: TRBD2
j_call: TRBJ2-3

cdr3_aa: CATSEEGRGETEAFF
cdr3_nt: TGTGCCACCTCGGAGGAGGGAAGGGGTGAAACTGAAGCTTTCTTT
clone_size: NA
v_call: TRBV28
d_call: NA
j_call: TRBJ1-1

cdr3_aa: CAWSRGGYEQYF
cdr3_nt: TGTGCCTGGAGTAGGGGGGGATACGAGCAGTACTTC
clone_size: NA
v_call: TRBV30
d_call: NA
j_call: TRBJ2-7

cdr3_aa: CASSPDRPNTEAFF
cdr3_nt: TGTGCCAGCTCACCGGACAGACCGAACACTGAAGCTTTCTTT
clone_size: NA
v_call: TRBV18
d_call: NA
j_call: TRBJ1-1

cdr3_aa: CASSLFQTHYGYTF
cdr3_nt: TGTGCCAGCAGTTTATTCCAAACTCACTATGGCTACACCTTC
clone_size: NA
v_call: TRBV28
d_call: NA
j_call: TRBJ1-2

cdr3_aa: CASSSGFSGNTIYF
cdr3_nt: TGTGCCAGCAGTTCAGGGTTCTCTGGAAACACCATATATTTT
clone_size: NA
v_call: TRBV28
d_call: NA
j_call: TRBJ1-3

cdr3_aa: CASSILRPDRGVADTQYF
cdr3_nt: TGTGCCAGTAGTATCCTCCGGCCCGACAGGGGTGTGGCAGATACGCAGTATTTT
clone_size: NA
v_call: TRBV19
d_call: TRBD1
j_call: TRBJ2-3

cdr3_aa: CASSYGTGGHEQYF
cdr3_nt: TGTGCCAGCAGTTACGGGACAGGGGGTCACGAGCAGTACTTC
clone_size: NA
v_call: TRBV6-6
d_call: TRBD1
j_call: TRBJ2-7

cdr3_aa: CASSPSGGYGNTIYF
cdr3_nt: TGTGCCAGTAGCCCTTCAGGGGGATATGGAAACACCATATATTTT
clone_size: NA
v_call: TRBV19
d_call: TRBD1
j_call: TRBJ1-3

cdr3_aa: CASNVDRAVNTEAFF
cdr3_nt: TGTGCCAGCAACGTGGACAGGGCCGTGAACACTGAAGCTTTCTTT
clone_size: once
v_call: TRBV2
d_call: TRBD1
j_call: TRBJ1-1

cdr3_aa: CASSLVWQGMNTEAFF
cdr3_nt: TGTGCCAGCAGCTTGGTGTGGCAGGGAATGAACACTGAAGCTTTCTTT
clone_size: NA
v_call: TRBV5-6
d_call: NA
j_call: TRBJ1-1

cdr3_aa: CAPSRPGQDYTGELFF
cdr3_nt: TGCGCCCCCAGCCGACCGGGACAGGATTACACCGGGGAGCTGTTTTTT
clone_size: NA
v_call: TRBV4-1
d_call: TRBD1
j_call: TRBJ2-2